This entry lists 32 T cell receptor beta chains sequenced from one sample in a study of blood T cell repertoires in COVID-19. TCRdb's copy holds only in-frame clones and misses some; the assay was immunoSEQ multiplex PCR. The table records 180,000 or so clones, 60% to 80% of them present only once. Sequenced input: PBMCs or T cells enriched from blood (not recorded which). Receptor source: a man in his fifties or sixties who had been exposed to COVID-19.

This chain joins TRBV2 and TRBJ2-3, with 7 bases aligning to TRBD2. Germline CDR1 and CDR2: SNHLY and FYNNEI. V dropped 7 bases and J dropped 1; count of bases not matched to a gene: 5. The CDR3 sequence is 14 residues long. CDR3 sequence reads: CASTAGAGTDTQYF. DNA of the CDR3: TGTGCCAGCACGGCGGGAGCGGGCACAGATACGCAGTATTTT.

This clone has just one count. The genes are TRBV3-1 (or the pseudogene TRBV3-2) and TRBJ2-2, with 8 bases fitting TRBD1. There are 16 residues in the CDR3. V trimming: 4 bases; J trimming: 1 base; junction bases outside the gene matches: 5. Germline-derived CDR1 and CDR2 are LGHDT and YNNKEL (reference sequence). CDR3: CASSRRTGLNTGELFF. For the CDR3, the DNA is TGTGCCAGCAGCCGGCGGACAGGGTTGAACACCGGGGAGCTGTTTTTT.

This clone was counted once. The chain carries TRBV6-4 and TRBJ1-5; 11 bases line up with TRBD1. From germline, CDR1 is MRHNA and CDR2 SNTAGT. The junction had 5 bases not matched to a gene; V was cut back by 11 bases and J by 5 bases. This CDR3 spans 13 amino acids. CDR3 sequence (DNA): TGTGCCGGGACAGGGGGAACCGATCAGCCCCAGCATTTT. Protein: CAGTGGTDQPQHF.

This clone was seen more than once but under ten times. CDR3 nucleotide sequence: TGTGCCAGCAGTGAGGGAAGGGGAAGCAATTCACCCCTCCACTTT. Translating gives CASSEGRGSNSPLHF. This chain connects TRBV25-1 to TRBJ1-6; maybe TRBD1 (5 bases). The germline V gene has CDR1 MGHDK and CDR2 SYGVNS. Trimming took off 3 bases at V and 7 bases at J, with 13 bases between the two ends. The CDR3 contains 15 residues.

This chain uses TRBV5-1 with TRBJ2-2; 8 nucleotides agree with TRBD2. Germline V gene sequence: CDR1 SGHRS, CDR2 YFSETQ. The CDR3 runs 16 residues. V lost 4 bases, J lost 6 bases, and 11 bases stayed unmatched. CDR3 nucleotides: TGCGCCAGCAGCCCTAAGGCGGGAGGAAGTTCCGGGGAGCTGTTTTTT. Translated: CASSPKAGGSSGELFF.

The chain has TRBV7-2 and TRBJ2-7; 8 bases are a match to TRBD2. The CDR3 consists of 15 residues. J was trimmed by 5 bases and V by 3 bases; bases with no gene match: 9. The germline gives CDR1 SGHTA, CDR2 FQGNSA. CDR3 residues: CASSLGREVYHEQYF. CDR3 nucleotides: TGTGCCAGCAGCTTGGGGCGGGAGGTCTACCACGAGCAGTACTTC.

The chain joins TRBV3-1 (or the pseudogene TRBV3-2) to TRBJ2-1, with a weak D call TRBD2 (6 bases). The CDR3 consists of 15 residues. Trimming took off 3 bases at V and 3 bases at J, with 12 bases between the two ends. Germline V CDR1 and CDR2: LGHDT, YNNKEL (reference sequence). CDR3 bases: TGTGCCAGCAGCCAGGTAGGCGGGAACTACAATGAGCAGTTCTTC. Translation: CASSQVGGNYNEQFF.

The DNA for the CDR3 is TGTGCCTGGAGTGGGGGGGTCAATTATGGCTACACCTTC. Translation: CAWSGGVNYGYTF. The chain has TRBV30 and TRBJ1-2, with a tentative D call TRBD1 (5 bases). Germline V gene sequence: CDR1 GTSNPN, CDR2 SVGIG (reference sequence). V was pared by 1 base and J by 5 bases, with 11 bases between. This CDR3 has 13 residues. The whole variable domain, filled in from reference TRBV30 and TRBJ1-2, reads SQTIHQWPATLVQPVGSPLSLECTVEGTSNPNLYWYRQAAGRGLQLLFYSVGIGQISSEVPQNLSASRPQDRQFILSSKKLLLSDSGFYLCAWSGGVNYGYTFGSGTRLTVV.

The genes are TRBV6-5 and TRBJ2-2, with 11 bases that match TRBD2. Germline CDR1 reads MNHEY; CDR2 reads SVGAGI. Trimming removed 6 bases from V and 6 bases from J; junction bases left unmatched: 6. The CDR3 length is 15 residues. Here the CDR3 DNA reads TGTGCCAGCAGCCCACTAGCGGGGGACCCCGGGGAGCTGTTTTTT. This gives the protein CASSPLAGDPGELFF.

The chain couples TRBV5-1 to TRBJ1-1; D possibly corresponds to TRBD1 (6 bases). This CDR3 spans 15 amino acids. Germline CDR1 and CDR2: SGHRS and YFSETQ. The ends were cut back, 4 bases at V and 4 bases at J, with 17 bases in the middle. CDR3 nucleotide sequence: TGCGCCAGCAGCCCTACTACAGGGTCGGTCACTGAAGCTTTCTTT. It codes for CASSPTTGSVTEAFF.

The sample holds one count of this clone. This chain links TRBV5-1 with TRBJ2-5, with D possibly matching TRBD2 (6 bases). Germline V gene data show CDR1 as SGHRS and CDR2 as YFSETQ. CDR3 length equals 14 residues. Trimming left V 6 bases short and J 5 bases short, with 17 bases between. The chain's CDR3 is CASMGGLPGETQYF. In DNA form, the CDR3 reads TGCGCCAGCATGGGGGGACTCCCGGGGGAGACCCAGTACTTC. Together with reference TRBV5-1 and TRBJ2-5, the CDR3 gives the full variable domain: KAGVTQTPRYLIKTRGQQVTLSCSPISGHRSVSWYQQTPGQGLQFLFEYFSETQRNKGNFPGRFSGRQFSNSRSEMNVSTLELGDSALYLCASMGGLPGETQYFGPGTRLLVL.

The chain couples TRBV7-2 to TRBJ2-2, with D maybe TRBD1 (6 bases). The CDR3 sequence is 13 residues long. Germline lookup yields CDR1 SGHTA and CDR2 FQGNSA. Trimming pared 5 bases from V and 7 bases from J, leaving 11 bases between. CDR3 protein: CASSQTGSGELFF. CDR3 coding DNA: TGTGCCAGCAGCCAAACAGGGAGCGGGGAGCTGTTTTTT.

The chain links TRBV27 to TRBJ1-2, with D possibly being TRBD1 (5 bases). V lost 6 bases, J lost 1 base, and 9 bases lay in between. This CDR3 has 13 residues. Germline loops: CDR1 MNHEY, CDR2 SMNVEV (reference sequence). CDR3 bases: TGTGCCAGCAGCATCGACAGTAACTATGGCTACACCTTC. Translating it yields CASSIDSNYGYTF.

The chain combines TRBV4-3 with TRBJ1-2; 9 positions agree with TRBD1. The CDR3 has 15 amino acids. V gave up 1 base and J gave up 5 bases; unmatched junction bases: 5. The germline V gene has CDR1 LGHNA and CDR2 YSLEER. The CDR3 nucleotides are TGCGCCAGCAGCCAAGTAACAGGGGGCGCTTATGGCTACACCTTC. Translated, it gives CASSQVTGGAYGYTF.

The CDR3 bases are TGTGCCAGCAGCTTAGTGGCTTCTCCAATCACAGATACGCAGTATTTT. The encoded protein is CASSLVASPITDTQYF. The chain has TRBV7-2 and TRBJ2-3; D remains ambiguous. Deletions cut 1 base from V and 2 bases from J, with 13 bases between. The CDR3 sequence is 16 residues long. CDR1 is SGHTA, CDR2 FQGNSA, per germline.

The chain couples TRBV3-1 (or the pseudogene TRBV3-2) to TRBJ1-1; the D gene is possibly TRBD1 (6 bases). V shed 4 bases and J shed 5 bases, with 23 bases lying between them. Germline assignment: CDR1 LGHDT and CDR2 YNNKEL (reference sequence). The CDR3 loop spans 17 amino acids. The DNA for the CDR3 is TGTGCCAGCAGCCTATGGGGGGGGCGCGGTGGAAGGACTGAAGCTTTCTTT. Amino acid sequence: CASSLWGGRGGRTEAFF.

On this clone itself: The same CDR3 is also encoded by other DNA sequences in this sample. The chain uses TRBV19 and TRBJ1-5, with 10 positions matching TRBD1. Germline loops: CDR1 LNHDA, CDR2 SQIVND (reference sequence). The CDR3 is 15 amino acids. Germline trimming cut 6 bases from V and 1 base from J; bases unmatched to any gene: 3. The CDR3 here is CASRLDRGSNQPQHF. The CDR3 coding sequence is TGTGCCAGTAGGCTGGACAGGGGGAGCAATCAGCCCCAGCATTTT.

This clone occurred a few times. The chain employs TRBV7-2 and TRBJ2-5; perhaps TRBD2 as D (5 bases). Germline CDR1 is SGHTA and CDR2 is FQGNSA. CDR3 length: 16 amino acids. V was shortened by 5 bases and J by 3 bases, with 19 bases between the two germline ends. In DNA form, the CDR3 reads TGTGCCAGCAGCGTGGACCGGGAACAAGGTAAAGAGACCCAGTACTTC. Translation: CASSVDREQGKETQYF.

V is TRBV7-2 and J is TRBJ2-3, with 15 bases matching TRBD2. Germline V gene sequence: CDR1 SGHTA, CDR2 FQGNSA. The CDR3 is 16 residues long. J lost 5 bases, V lost 5 bases, and 5 bases had no gene match. The CDR3, as DNA: TGTGCCAGCAGCCCGGGACTAGCGGGAGGTGTAGATACGCAGTATTTT. This encodes CASSPGLAGGVDTQYF.

This clone was recorded a few times. The rearrangement uses TRBV25-1 and TRBJ1-2; the D gene is possibly TRBD1 (6 bases). The CDR3 length is 15 residues. The germline V gene encodes CDR1 MGHDK and CDR2 SYGVNS. V dropped 6 bases and J dropped 6 bases, with 20 bases sitting between them. This CDR3 is CASSHQIWTAHGYTF. Written as DNA, the CDR3 is TGTGCCAGCAGCCACCAGATCTGGACAGCTCATGGCTACACCTTC.

This clone has a single count. J is TRBJ1-3 and V is TRBV28; D gene uncertain. The germline V gene encodes CDR1 MDHEN and CDR2 SYDVKM. The CDR3 spans 14 residues. With 5 bases removed from V and 0 bases from J, the gap between germline ends came to 8 bases. The CDR3 DNA reads TGTGCCAGCAGTCCCCCCGGCTCTGGAAACACCATATATTTT. Amino acids: CASSPPGSGNTIYF.

This clone was detected only a few times. The rearrangement uses TRBV6-5 and TRBJ2-7, with 10 positions matching TRBD1. The length of the CDR3 is 14 residues. Germline V gene lookup returns CDR1 MNHEY and CDR2 SVGAGI. V gave up 10 bases and J gave up 2 bases; unmatched junction bases: 8. This CDR3 reads CATRDRGKAYEQYF. The CDR3 nucleotides are TGTGCCACCCGGGACAGGGGAAAAGCCTACGAGCAGTACTTC.

The chain joins TRBV9 to TRBJ1-2; no clear D gene. Trimming removed 7 bases from V and 3 bases from J, with 10 bases in between. Germline-derived CDR1 and CDR2 are SGDLS and YYNGEE. The CDR3 is 12 residues long. Written as DNA, the CDR3 is TGTGCCAGCTACTCACGAGACTATGGCTACACCTTC. Translated: CASYSRDYGYTF.

The chain has TRBV5-1 and TRBJ1-2, with 9 bases aligning to TRBD1. Germline loops: CDR1 SGHRS, CDR2 YFSETQ. This CDR3 contains 14 residues. With V trimmed by 3 bases and J by 2 bases, 2 bases remained unmatched. The CDR3 protein is CASSSTGGNYGYTF. For the CDR3, the DNA is TGCGCCAGCAGCTCGACAGGGGGGAACTATGGCTACACCTTC.

The chain combines TRBV7-2 with TRBJ2-7; D perhaps matches TRBD1 (7 bases). Germline-derived CDR1 and CDR2 are SGHTA and FQGNSA. This CDR3 is 14 amino acids long. V was pared by 5 bases and J by 5 bases, with 16 bases between. The CDR3 spells CASSTGGRGNEQYF. The CDR3 region has the DNA TGTGCCAGCAGCACCGGGGGCAGGGGGAACGAGCAGTACTTC.

CDR3 amino acids: CAWSGGADSSPLHF. As DNA, the CDR3 is TGTGCCTGGTCAGGGGGCGCCGATTCCTCACCCCTCCACTTT. The V call is TRBV30, the J call TRBJ1-6; 8 bases agree with TRBD1. Germline V gives CDR1 GTSNPN, CDR2 SVGIG (reference sequence). The V and J ends lost 5 bases and 10 bases, in that order; junction bases with no gene match: 10. This CDR3 spans 14 amino acids. Together with reference TRBV30 and TRBJ1-6, the CDR3 gives the full variable domain: SQTIHQWPATLVQPVGSPLSLECTVEGTSNPNLYWYRQAAGRGLQLLFYSVGIGQISSEVPQNLSASRPQDRQFILSSKKLLLSDSGFYLCAWSGGADSSPLHFGNGTRLTVT.

The chain couples TRBV7-9 to TRBJ1-1; D is uncertain. Trimming stripped 3 bases from V and 4 bases from J, with 9 bases between. The CDR3 covers 13 residues. Germline lookup yields CDR1 SEHNR and CDR2 FQNEAQ (reference sequence). In DNA, the CDR3 is TGTGCCAGCAGCTTTATCTCCGGCACTGAAGCTTTCTTT. This codes for CASSFISGTEAFF.

V gene TRBV2 combines with J gene TRBJ2-1, with TRBD2 matching over 14 bases. The CDR3 spans 20 residues. Germline trimming cut 6 bases from V and 1 base from J; bases unmatched to any gene: 14. In germline, CDR1 is SNHLY, CDR2 FYNNEI. The CDR3 sequence is CASRDYPGTSGSVSYNEQFF. CDR3 in DNA: TGTGCCAGCAGGGACTATCCCGGGACTAGCGGGAGTGTTTCCTACAATGAGCAGTTCTTC.

The chain joins TRBV4-2 to TRBJ2-2, with 11 bases lining up with TRBD2. The germline V gene encodes CDR1 LGHNA and CDR2 YNFKEQ. J lost 4 bases, V lost 1 base, and 8 bases had no gene match. The CDR3 runs to 18 residues. This CDR3 is CASSQVTGLAGGTGELFF. The DNA of the CDR3 is TGTGCCAGCAGCCAAGTTACGGGGCTAGCGGGAGGCACCGGGGAGCTGTTTTTT.

The V and J genes are TRBV6-2 or TRBV6-3 and TRBJ1-5; TRBD1 matches at 7 bases. Germline V CDR1 and CDR2: MNHEY, SVGEGT. This CDR3 contains 14 residues. The J segment lost 2 bases and the V segment lost 8 bases, leaving 6 bases of the junction unmatched. CDR3 nucleotides: TGTGCCAGCTGCCGGCAGGGGGGCAATCAGCCCCAGCATTTT. Its protein product is CASCRQGGNQPQHF.

In nucleotides, the CDR3 is TGCAGCTTAGGGGGTCTAGCGGGAAATGAGCAGTTCTTC. It translates to CSLGGLAGNEQFF. The chain is built from TRBV29-1 and TRBJ2-1, with 9 bases lining up with TRBD2. CDR1 SQVTM and CDR2 ANQGSEA come from the germline V gene. The CDR3 length is 13 residues. V trimming: 8 bases; J trimming: 7 bases; junction bases outside the gene matches: 9.

The V call is TRBV9, the J call TRBJ1-2; D might be TRBD1 (5 bases). Germline V gene sequence: CDR1 SGDLS, CDR2 YYNGEE. CDR3 size: 14 residues. Deletions cut 1 base from V and 3 bases from J, with 10 bases between. CDR3 protein: CASSVLQGDYGYTF. CDR3 DNA: TGTGCCAGCAGCGTACTTCAGGGTGACTATGGCTACACCTTC. Full variable domain (remainder filled in from reference TRBV9 and TRBJ1-2): DSGVTQTPKHLITATGQRVTLRCSPRSGDLSVYWYQQSLDQGLQFLIQYYNGEERAKGNILERFSAQQFPDLHSELNLSSLELGDSALYFCASSVLQGDYGYTFGSGTRLTVV.